This TCR beta chain was identified in a study of cytotoxic CD8 clonotypes in ibrutinib-treated CLL. Across the study: Mean values per sample were 255,043 productive templates and tens of thousands of productive rearrangements. Study-level results: There were few public clonotypes, and on treatment they contracted or stayed stable. Clonality increased at ibrutinib response and stayed stable in sustained remission. At progression, however, it fell back toward baseline.

Here immunoSEQ multiplex PCR was the method, and the copy in TCRdb shows in-frame clones only, minus some. Seen here are about 150,000 clones, 75% to 80% observed once, and the top ten hold 4.5% to 6.5%. Turning to this clone: What it binds is not known.

Germline loops: CDR1 SGHAT, CDR2 FQNNGV. The CDR3 has 15 residues. V lost 2 bases to trimming and J lost 8 bases; unmatched junction nucleotides: 9. Sequencing was performed on PBMCs, taken after 24 months of ibrutinib treatment. This TCR came from a human donor with chronic lymphocytic leukemia. The chain recombines TRBV11-2 with TRBJ2-1; 7 nucleotides line up with TRBD1. The CDR3 region is CASSLTPTGADEQFF. In DNA form, the CDR3 reads TGTGCCAGCAGCTTAACCCCCACAGGGGCCGATGAGCAGTTCTTC.